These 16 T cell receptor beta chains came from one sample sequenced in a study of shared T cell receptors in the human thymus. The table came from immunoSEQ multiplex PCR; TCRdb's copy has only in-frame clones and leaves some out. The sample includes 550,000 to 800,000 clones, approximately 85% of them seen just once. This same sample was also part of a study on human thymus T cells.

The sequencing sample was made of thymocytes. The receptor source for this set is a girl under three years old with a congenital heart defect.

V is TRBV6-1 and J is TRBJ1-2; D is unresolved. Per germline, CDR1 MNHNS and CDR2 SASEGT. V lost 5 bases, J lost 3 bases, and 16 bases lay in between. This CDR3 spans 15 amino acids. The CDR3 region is CASSHQDGRYYGYTF. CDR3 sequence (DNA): TGTGCCAGCAGTCATCAGGACGGGAGATACTATGGCTACACCTTC.

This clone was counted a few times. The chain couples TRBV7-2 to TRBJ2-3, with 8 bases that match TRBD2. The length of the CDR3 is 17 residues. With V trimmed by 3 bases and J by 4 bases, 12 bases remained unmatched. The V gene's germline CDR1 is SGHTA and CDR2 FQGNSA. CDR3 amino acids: CASSFETGTRFADTQYF. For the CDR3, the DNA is TGTGCCAGCAGCTTTGAGACCGGGACTAGGTTTGCAGATACGCAGTATTTT.

CDR3 nucleotide sequence: TGTGCCAGTAGTATAGAAGGCTTGCACAGGGGTTTTGTCGACAATGAGCAGTTCTTC. Its translation: CASSIEGLHRGFVDNEQFF. The gene calls are TRBV19 and TRBJ2-1, with 7 bases that match TRBD1. Per the germline V gene, CDR1 is LNHDA and CDR2 is SQIVND (reference sequence). This CDR3 comprises 19 residues. The junction had 16 bases not matched to a gene; V was cut back by 0 bases and J by 5 bases.

The CDR3 nucleotides are TGTGCCAGCAGCCGGACAGGGGCCCACCGCTCCTATAATTCACCCCTCCACTTT. Its translation: CASSRTGAHRSYNSPLHF. The chain is built from TRBV7-2 and TRBJ1-6; 9 nucleotides match TRBD1. V trimming: 5 bases; J trimming: 0 bases; junction bases outside the gene matches: 8. This CDR3 spans 18 amino acids. Germline V gene lookup returns CDR1 SGHTA and CDR2 FQGNSA.

As DNA, the CDR3 is TGTGCCAGCAGCTTAACTCCCCTAGGGGTGGGGGCCACAGATACGCAGTATTTT. Translated: CASSLTPLGVGATDTQYF. V is TRBV7-3 and J is TRBJ2-3; D possibly corresponds to TRBD1 (6 bases). The V end lost 0 bases, the J end lost 2 bases, and 18 bases lay between the germline ends. The CDR3 totals 18 residues. CDR1 is SGHTA, CDR2 FQGTGA, per germline.

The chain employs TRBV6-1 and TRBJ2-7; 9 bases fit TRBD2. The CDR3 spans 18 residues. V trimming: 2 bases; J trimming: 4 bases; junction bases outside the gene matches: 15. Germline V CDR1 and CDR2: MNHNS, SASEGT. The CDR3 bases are TGTGCCAGCAGTGAATGTGAGTCGGGGGCGGGGGGGCCTTACGAGCAGTACTTC. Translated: CASSECESGAGGPYEQYF.

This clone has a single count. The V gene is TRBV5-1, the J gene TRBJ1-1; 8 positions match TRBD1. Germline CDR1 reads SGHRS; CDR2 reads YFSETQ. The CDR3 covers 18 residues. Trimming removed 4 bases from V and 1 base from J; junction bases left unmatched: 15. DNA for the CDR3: TGCGCCAGCAGCCCTTTATCAGGGGGCGCGATACAGAACACTGAAGCTTTCTTT. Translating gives CASSPLSGGAIQNTEAFF.

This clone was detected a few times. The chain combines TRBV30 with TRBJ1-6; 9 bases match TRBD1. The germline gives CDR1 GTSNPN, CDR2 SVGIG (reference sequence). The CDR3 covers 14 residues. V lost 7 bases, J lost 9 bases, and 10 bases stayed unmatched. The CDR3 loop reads CASSPGQGSSPLHF. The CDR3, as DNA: TGTGCCTCTTCCCCGGGACAGGGTAGTTCACCCCTCCACTTT. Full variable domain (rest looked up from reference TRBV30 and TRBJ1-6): SQTIHQWPATLVQPVGSPLSLECTVEGTSNPNLYWYRQAAGRGLQLLFYSVGIGQISSEVPQNLSASRPQDRQFILSSKKLLLSDSGFYLCASSPGQGSSPLHFGNGTRLTVT.

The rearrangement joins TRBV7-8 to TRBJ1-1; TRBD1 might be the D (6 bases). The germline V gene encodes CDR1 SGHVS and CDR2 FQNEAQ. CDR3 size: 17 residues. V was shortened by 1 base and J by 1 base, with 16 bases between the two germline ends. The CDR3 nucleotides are TGTGCCAGCAGCTTAGAGGGTCAGGGGAAGGGGAACACTGAAGCTTTCTTT. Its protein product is CASSLEGQGKGNTEAFF. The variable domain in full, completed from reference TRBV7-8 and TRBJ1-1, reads GAGVSQSPRYKVAKRGQDVALRCDPISGHVSLFWYQQALGQGPEFLTYFQNEAQLDKSGLPSDRFFAERPEGSVSTLKIQRTQQEDSAVYLCASSLEGQGKGNTEAFFGQGTRLTVV.

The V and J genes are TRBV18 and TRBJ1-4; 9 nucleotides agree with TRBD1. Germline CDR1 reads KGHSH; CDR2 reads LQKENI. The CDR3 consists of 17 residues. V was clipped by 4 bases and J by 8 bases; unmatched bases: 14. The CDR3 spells CASSHKEPQGACEKLFF. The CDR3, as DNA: TGTGCCAGCTCACATAAAGAACCACAGGGGGCATGCGAAAAACTGTTTTTT.

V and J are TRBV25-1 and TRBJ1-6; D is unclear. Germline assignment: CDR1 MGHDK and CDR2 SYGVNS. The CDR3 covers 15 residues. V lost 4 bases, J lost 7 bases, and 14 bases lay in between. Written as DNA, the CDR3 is TGTGCCAGCAGTGGTCCGATCCACTGGAATTCACCCCTCCACTTT. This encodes CASSGPIHWNSPLHF.

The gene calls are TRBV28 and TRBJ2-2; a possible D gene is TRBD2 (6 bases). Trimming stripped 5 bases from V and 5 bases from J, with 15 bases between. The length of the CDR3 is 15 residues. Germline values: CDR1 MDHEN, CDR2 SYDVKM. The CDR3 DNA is TGTGCCAGCAGTCCCTCGGGGGTAAGAACCGGGGAGCTGTTTTTT. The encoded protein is CASSPSGVRTGELFF.

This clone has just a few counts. DNA for the CDR3: TGTGCCAGCGGGGGACAGGACGGAAAAAACATTCAGTACTTC. This gives the protein CASGGQDGKNIQYF. The chain couples TRBV2 to TRBJ2-4; 8 bases match TRBD1. The CDR3 has 14 residues. The junction had 7 bases not matched to a gene; V was cut back by 8 bases and J by 4 bases. Germline assignment: CDR1 SNHLY and CDR2 FYNNEI.

The CDR3 region is CASSTSSTAGEFKQETQYF. The DNA for the CDR3 is TGTGCCAGCAGCACATCGTCGACAGCCGGCGAGTTTAAGCAAGAGACCCAGTACTTC. The chain combines TRBV5-4 with TRBJ2-5, with D tentatively TRBD1 (5 bases). Germline V gene sequence: CDR1 SGHNT, CDR2 YYREEE (reference sequence). This CDR3 comprises 19 residues. V lost 4 bases and J lost 2, with 27 bases in between.

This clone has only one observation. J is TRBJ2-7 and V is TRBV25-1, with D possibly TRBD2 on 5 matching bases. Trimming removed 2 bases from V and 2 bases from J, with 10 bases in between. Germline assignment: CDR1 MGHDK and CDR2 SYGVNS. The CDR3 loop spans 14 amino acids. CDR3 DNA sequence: TGTGCCAGCAGTGAACCTGGGAGAGCCTACGAGCAGTACTTC. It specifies CASSEPGRAYEQYF.

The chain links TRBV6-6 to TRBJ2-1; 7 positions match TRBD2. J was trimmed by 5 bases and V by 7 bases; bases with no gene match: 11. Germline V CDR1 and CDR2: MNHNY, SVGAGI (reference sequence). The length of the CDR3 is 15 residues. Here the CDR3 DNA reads TGTGCCAGCACTAAATTCGACGGGACTAACAATGAGCAGTTCTTC. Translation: CASTKFDGTNNEQFF.